The 19 T cell receptor beta chains given below trace back to one sample, sequenced in a study of cytomegalovirus exposure and HLA in healthy donors (TCRdb year 2017). Receptor libraries were prepared by the immunoSEQ multiplex PCR assay. The multiplex PCR relied on a mix of 60 forward primers for TCR Vbeta segments and 13 reverse primers for TCR Jbeta segments. Drawn from immuneACCESS, this table holds only the in-frame rearrangements with V and J called that TCRdb kept. Clones are partly lost; checked studies trace under half to an unresolved V gene and leave the rest unexplained. The sample table gives some 120,000 clones. 3% to 4.5% of the sample is taken by the ten largest. The sample consisted of PBMCs. These receptors all stem from a man aged 18 to 35 in good health and CMV-seronegative.

The gene calls are TRBV7-9 and TRBJ2-1; weak D call: TRBD2 (6 bases). Germline CDR1 is SEHNR and CDR2 is FQNEAQ (reference sequence). Trimming left V 2 bases short and J 9 bases short, with 8 bases between. CDR3 length equals 12 residues. CDR3 protein: CASSLSGSEQFF. CDR3 sequence (DNA): TGTGCCAGCAGCTTATCCGGGAGTGAGCAGTTCTTC.

The chain is built from TRBV19 and TRBJ1-1; D call uncertain. The V end lost 1 base, the J end lost 4 bases, and 13 bases lay between the germline ends. Germline V gene data show CDR1 as LNHDA and CDR2 as SQIVND (reference sequence). The CDR3 is made up of 15 amino acids. In DNA, the CDR3 is TGTGCCAGTAGTATAGTTGACTCCCCCTCCACTGAAGCTTTCTTT. Translated, it gives CASSIVDSPSTEAFF.

The gene calls are TRBV7-9 and TRBJ1-1; D is possibly TRBD1 (5 bases). Trimming took 6 bases from V and 4 from J, leaving 12 bases between them. Per the germline V gene, CDR1 is SEHNR and CDR2 is FQNEAQ (reference sequence). The CDR3 has 13 residues. CDR3 in amino acids: CASSSQGVTEAFF. In DNA, the CDR3 is TGTGCCAGCAGTTCACAAGGGGTCACTGAAGCTTTCTTT.

The chain joins TRBV4-1 to TRBJ2-7; tentatively, D is TRBD2 (5 bases). V was trimmed by 0 bases and J by 1 base, leaving 19 bases between them. Germline V gene data show CDR1 as MGHRA and CDR2 as YSYEKL. This CDR3 is 18 amino acids long. CDR3 amino acids: CASSQDSPGIGSSYEQYF. The DNA for the CDR3 is TGCGCCAGCAGCCAAGACTCTCCCGGGATAGGCAGTTCCTACGAGCAGTACTTC.

The chain uses TRBV27 and TRBJ2-1, with D possibly being TRBD2 (6 bases). The CDR3 has 15 residues. Trimming stripped 6 bases from V and 2 bases from J, with 14 bases between. CDR1 is MNHEY and CDR2 is SMNVEV in the germline V gene (reference sequence). CDR3 region: CASSPRGGTYNEQFF. The CDR3 coding sequence is TGTGCCAGCAGCCCGCGTGGGGGGACCTACAATGAGCAGTTCTTC.

Remarks on this clone: Other DNA sequences in this specimen translate into the identical CDR3. The rearrangement joins TRBV5-1 to TRBJ1-2; D possibly corresponds to TRBD1 (5 bases). The CDR3 totals 13 residues. Germline CDR1 is SGHRS and CDR2 is YFSETQ. Trimming removed 0 bases from V and 4 bases from J, with 7 bases in between. Here the CDR3 DNA reads TGCGCCAGCAGCTTGGATGACAGCTATGGCTACACCTTC. Translation gives CASSLDDSYGYTF.

V and J are TRBV7-9 and TRBJ2-1; TRBD2 aligns across 9 bases. CDR3 size: 16 residues. V lost 1 base and J lost 7; bases outside the gene matches: 8. The germline gives CDR1 SEHNR, CDR2 FQNEAQ (reference sequence). CDR3 in DNA: TGTGCCAGCAGCTTAGGGGGCGGGGGGGCCGGTAATGAGCAGTTCTTC. This codes for CASSLGGGGAGNEQFF. The variable domain in full, completed from reference TRBV7-9 and TRBJ2-1, reads DTGVSQNPRHKITKRGQNVTFRCDPISEHNRLYWYRQTLGQGPEFLTYFQNEAQLEKSRLLSDRFSAERPKGSFSTLEIQRTEQGDSAMYLCASSLGGGGAGNEQFFGPGTRLTVL.

The CDR3 sequence is CASSLMASGNYEQYF. For the CDR3, the DNA is TGCGCCAGCAGCTTGATGGCTAGCGGGAACTACGAGCAGTACTTC. The genes are TRBV5-1 and TRBJ2-7; 9 bases are shared with TRBD2. Germline V lookup: CDR1 SGHRS, CDR2 YFSETQ. This CDR3 has 15 residues. J lost 3 bases, V lost 1 base, and 5 bases had no gene match.

The chain couples TRBV27 to TRBJ1-5; D not resolved. The germline V and J ends were trimmed by 4 bases and 3 bases, with 16 bases remaining between them. The CDR3 has 16 residues. The germline CDR1 and CDR2 sequences are MNHEY and SMNVEV (reference sequence). The CDR3 reads CASSSLTATFNQPQHF. DNA of the CDR3: TGTGCCAGCAGTTCGTTAACAGCCACCTTCAATCAGCCCCAGCATTTT.

The chain combines TRBV28 with TRBJ2-7; TRBD1 matches 10 bases. With 5 bases clipped from V and 0 bases from J, the junction kept 4 bases outside the gene matches. From germline, CDR1 is MDHEN and CDR2 SYDVKM. The CDR3 length is 15 residues. The CDR3 reads CASSPRTGGSYEQYF. CDR3 bases: TGTGCCAGCAGTCCCCGGACAGGGGGCTCCTACGAGCAGTACTTC.

The CDR3 loop reads CASSGGGEREQFF. DNA for the CDR3: TGCGCCAGCAGTGGGGGCGGGGAGAGGGAGCAGTTCTTC. This rearrangement joins TRBV10-2 to TRBJ2-1; D possibly corresponds to TRBD2 (6 bases). The germline V gene encodes CDR1 WSHSY and CDR2 SAAADI. The CDR3 is made up of 13 amino acids. The V and J ends lost 4 bases and 10 bases respectively, with 14 bases between them.

The rearrangement uses TRBV7-2 and TRBJ2-1; D perhaps matches TRBD2 (6 bases). Between the trimmed V and J ends, which lost 0 bases and 0 bases, there was a span of 15 bases. The CDR3 is made up of 18 amino acids. CDR1 is SGHTA and CDR2 is FQGNSA in the germline V gene. The CDR3 nucleotides are TGTGCCAGCAGCTTAGCGGGGGGACCGATCGACTCCTACAATGAGCAGTTCTTC. It is translated as CASSLAGGPIDSYNEQFF.

The V call is TRBV19, the J call TRBJ2-1; TRBD2 is a possible D gene (6 bases). The CDR3 is 14 amino acids. Germline V gives CDR1 LNHDA, CDR2 SQIVND (reference sequence). V lost 5 bases and J lost 6, with 14 bases in between. CDR3 sequence (DNA): TGTGCCAGTAGTTCCGGGAGCGTTATCAATGAGCAGTTCTTC. Translated, it gives CASSSGSVINEQFF.

In the case of this clone: Relative to the germline gene, one junction end is altered; a read error may explain this. This chain uses TRBV6-5 with TRBJ1-1, with D possibly matching TRBD1 (5 bases). CDR3 size: 14 residues. The germline V gene encodes CDR1 MNHEY and CDR2 SVGAGI. For the CDR3, the DNA is TGTACCAGCAGTTCAGGGTTGGTGAACACTGAAGCTTTCTTT. Amino acids: CTSSSGLVNTEAFF.

The rearrangement uses TRBV9 and TRBJ2-1, with 13 bases fitting TRBD2. Germline trimming cut 3 bases from V and 2 bases from J; bases unmatched to any gene: 2. The CDR3 totals 16 residues. Germline V gene lookup returns CDR1 SGDLS and CDR2 YYNGEE. The CDR3 DNA sequence: TGTGCCAGCAGCGCCGGACTAGCGGGGGCCTACAATGAGCAGTTCTTC. Its translation is CASSAGLAGAYNEQFF.

This chain connects TRBV9 to TRBJ2-1; D possibly corresponds to TRBD1 (5 bases). Trimming shortened V by 7 bases and J by 6 bases, and 8 bases separated the two germline ends. This CDR3 region has 11 residues. Germline V lookup: CDR1 SGDLS, CDR2 YYNGEE. The CDR3 spells CASGASNEQFF. The CDR3 DNA reads TGTGCCAGCGGGGCTAGCAATGAGCAGTTCTTC. The entire variable domain, with the rest obtained from reference TRBV9 and TRBJ2-1, is as follows: DSGVTQTPKHLITATGQRVTLRCSPRSGDLSVYWYQQSLDQGLQFLIQYYNGEERAKGNILERFSAQQFPDLHSELNLSSLELGDSALYFCASGASNEQFFGPGTRLTVL.

V gene TRBV6-5 combines with J gene TRBJ2-2, with D maybe TRBD2 (6 bases). Per the germline V gene, CDR1 is MNHEY and CDR2 is SVGAGI. V was shortened by 5 bases and J by 2 bases, with 9 bases between the two germline ends. The length of the CDR3 is 14 residues. CDR3 nucleotides: TGTGCCAGCAGTCAGGGACTCAACACCGGGGAGCTGTTTTTT. Translated, it gives CASSQGLNTGELFF.

V usage is TRBV4-1 and J usage is TRBJ1-2, with TRBD1 as a possible D gene (5 bases). The CDR3 totals 15 residues. The V gene's germline CDR1 is MGHRA and CDR2 YSYEKL. Trimming shortened V by 3 bases and J by 3 bases, and 14 bases separated the two germline ends. In DNA, the CDR3 is TGCGCCAGCAGCCAGGTGCAGGGCGGAGACTATGGCTACACCTTC. Encoded protein: CASSQVQGGDYGYTF.

The CDR3 nucleotides are TGTGCCAGCTCAGCACTACCCGGGACTAGCGGTAGGGGCACAGATACGCAGTATTTT. Residues: CASSALPGTSGRGTDTQYF. V is TRBV18 and J is TRBJ2-3, with TRBD2 matching 11 bases. The CDR3 has 19 residues. Germline V lookup: CDR1 KGHSH, CDR2 LQKENI. Trimming at V came to 5 bases and at J to 1 base, leaving 14 bases not matched to a gene.